This T cell receptor (beta chain) was sequenced during a study of vaccination and CD4 T cells after COVID-19. Background on the study: Cells were stimulated with overlapping spike peptide pools from SARS-CoV-2, HCoV-NL63, HCoV-OC43 and HCoV-229E. Study findings and constraints: Among convalescent patients, a median approximately 90% of reactive clones emerged only after vaccination.

The treatment: approximately 9-day PBMC culture with coronavirus spike peptide pools or control peptides (ViraFEST assay). Note on this clonotype: Its antigen remains unknown.

The CDR3 covers 15 residues. Germline V gene data show CDR1 as SEHNR and CDR2 as FQNEAQ (reference sequence). The ends lost 6 bases at V and 5 bases at J; junction bases unmatched: 9. Researchers used the Oncomine TCR Beta short-read assay to sequence DNA from cultured CD4+ T cells. From CD4+ T cells that had been cultured, genomic DNA was extracted. TCRdb analysed the PCR reads with MiXCR anew, one entry per CDR3 protein. Of some 10,000 distinct CDR3 sequences listed, roughly 45% are singletons. The sequence derives from a human donor who had recovered from COVID-19. Sequenced: CD4+ T cells from blood, cultured in vitro. The rearrangement links TRBV7-9 to TRBJ2-3, with TRBD1 matching 9 bases. The CDR3 nucleotides read TGTGCCAGCAGACGCGGACAGGGGCGAGGAGATACGCAGTATTTT. The encoded protein is CASRRGQGRGDTQYF.